One and the same sample provided the 17 T cell receptor beta chains below, sequenced in a study of type 1 and type 2 diabetes patients. The PCR template was genomic DNA. A primer set of 30 forward and 13 reverse primers amplified the CDR3. Using its own MiXCR run on the multiplex PCR reads, TCRdb lists one record per CDR3 protein. The sample comprises under 300,000 distinct CDR3 sequences, 40% to 50% of which are singletons, and roughly an eighth rests with the top ten. The sample comprised peripheral blood mononuclear cells (PBMCs). The receptors stem from a man younger than 30 with type 2 diabetes.

The V gene is TRBV12-3 or TRBV12-4, the J gene TRBJ2-5, with D possibly matching TRBD1 (6 bases). Trimming pared 0 bases from V and 1 base from J, leaving 9 bases between. The length of the CDR3 is 15 residues. The CDR3 DNA reads TGTGCCAGCAGTTTAGCAGGGACACCCCAAGAGACCCAGTACTTC. Translating it yields CASSLAGTPQETQYF.

The chain links TRBV20-1 to TRBJ2-7, with TRBD1 as a possible D gene (5 bases). Germline loops: CDR1 DFQATT, CDR2 SNEGSKA (reference sequence). This CDR3 has 12 amino acids. V shed 4 bases and J shed 5 bases, with 12 bases lying between them. The CDR3 DNA is TGCAGTGCTATTCAGGGATCGGACGAGCAGTACTTC. Translation gives CSAIQGSDEQYF.

The V and J genes are TRBV7-2 and TRBJ1-1, with D possibly being TRBD1 (5 bases). Germline assignment: CDR1 SGHTA and CDR2 FQGNSA. The CDR3 totals 16 residues. Between the trimmed V and J ends, which lost 2 bases and 5 bases, there was a span of 18 bases. The CDR3 DNA sequence: TGTGCCAGCAGCTTACAGGTTAGAGGGGTATGGACTGAAGCTTTCTTT. Translating gives CASSLQVRGVWTEAFF.

This clonotype was found a few times. The J gene is TRBJ1-1, the V gene TRBV10-2, with D perhaps matching TRBD1 (6 bases). The CDR3 totals 16 residues. V lost 0 bases to trimming and J lost 4 bases, with 15 bases between them. Per germline, CDR1 WSHSY and CDR2 SAAADI. The CDR3 DNA is TGCGCCAGCAGTGAGTCGATTTTAGTGGGGGCCACTGAAGCTTTCTTT. Translation: CASSESILVGATEAFF.

This chain connects TRBV19 to TRBJ2-7; 8 nucleotides agree with TRBD1. J gave up 3 bases and V 4 bases, and 8 bases lay outside the gene matches. CDR3 size: 15 residues. The germline V gene encodes CDR1 LNHDA and CDR2 SQIVND (reference sequence). This chain's CDR3 is CASSTSRDRSYEQYF. The CDR3 nucleotides read TGTGCCAGTAGTACGTCCCGGGACAGGAGCTACGAGCAGTACTTC.

This chain joins TRBV12-5 and TRBJ2-7; D is unresolved. The CDR3 sequence is 16 residues long. The ends were cut back, 2 bases at V and 6 bases at J, with 20 bases in the middle. The V gene's germline CDR1 is LGHNT and CDR2 FRNRAP. The CDR3 spells CASGLFSVGYLGEQYF. The CDR3 DNA follows: TGTGCTAGTGGTTTGTTCTCGGTCGGCTACTTGGGCGAGCAGTACTTC.

In its sample, this clonotype was seen many times. The chain has TRBV5-1 and TRBJ2-1; D remains unclear. Trimming left V 4 bases short and J 4 bases short, with 12 bases between. CDR3 length: 14 amino acids. Germline V CDR1 and CDR2: SGHRS, YFSETQ. As DNA, the CDR3 is TGCGCCAGCAGCCTGGCACTCAATTACAATGAGCAGTTCTTC. Residues: CASSLALNYNEQFF. Full variable domain (missing parts from reference TRBV5-1 and TRBJ2-1): KAGVTQTPRYLIKTRGQQVTLSCSPISGHRSVSWYQQTPGQGLQFLFEYFSETQRNKGNFPGRFSGRQFSNSRSEMNVSTLELGDSALYLCASSLALNYNEQFFGPGTRLTVL.

The V and J genes are TRBV7-6 and TRBJ2-5; D possibly uses TRBD1 or TRBD2 (5 bases each). V lost 3 bases and J lost 5, with 16 bases in between. CDR3 length: 15 residues. CDR1 SGHVS and CDR2 FNYEAQ come from the germline V gene. CDR3 coding DNA: TGTGCCAGCAGCTTGGGTCCCGGGACGGGGGAGACCCAGTACTTC. Encoded protein: CASSLGPGTGETQYF.

The V gene is TRBV12-5, the J gene TRBJ2-1; D call uncertain. The CDR3 is made up of 13 amino acids. CDR1 is LGHNT, CDR2 FRNRAP, per germline. The CDR3 coding sequence is TGTGCCAGCAGCGCCGCCGCTAGGGATGAGCAGTTCTTC. Translation: CASSAAARDEQFF.

This chain uses TRBV13 with TRBJ1-2; weak D call: TRBD1 (6 bases). The V gene's germline CDR1 is PRHDT and CDR2 FYEKMQ (reference sequence). The CDR3 extends over 15 amino acids. V was trimmed by 4 bases and J by 4 bases, leaving 16 bases between them. CDR3 bases: TGTGCCAGCAGCTCCCGACAGGAATCTTTCTATGGCTACACCTTC. Translation: CASSSRQESFYGYTF.

The chain is built from TRBV2 and TRBJ2-5, with D possibly being TRBD1 or TRBD2 (5 bases each). There are 13 residues in the CDR3. The V and J ends lost 6 bases and 4 bases respectively, with 12 bases between them. Germline CDR1 reads SNHLY; CDR2 reads FYNNEI. CDR3 region: CASRRDAGETQYF. The CDR3 coding sequence is TGTGCCAGCAGGAGGGACGCGGGAGAGACCCAGTACTTC.

The chain carries TRBV20-1 and TRBJ1-2; D ambiguous. The V end was cut by 3 bases, the J end by 2 bases, with 7 bases between. The germline CDR1 and CDR2 sequences are DFQATT and SNEGSKA (reference sequence). The CDR3 has 12 residues. The CDR3 here is CSASIGNYGYTF. As DNA, the CDR3 is TGCAGTGCTAGTATAGGGAACTATGGCTACACCTTC.

This clonotype has a count of ten or more. This chain uses TRBV15 with TRBJ1-1; D perhaps matches TRBD1 (6 bases). V was cut by 1 base and J by 0 bases, with 12 bases left in between. The CDR3 totals 16 residues. CDR1 and CDR2 from the germline V gene are LNHNV and YYDKDF (reference sequence). The CDR3 here is CATSRGIGQMNTEAFF. DNA of the CDR3: TGTGCCACCAGCAGAGGCATAGGACAGATGAACACTGAAGCTTTCTTT.

This clonotype came up a few times. The chain employs TRBV30 and TRBJ1-2; D gene uncertain. The germline V and J ends were trimmed by 1 base and 1 base, with 10 bases remaining between them. In germline, CDR1 is GTSNPN, CDR2 SVGIG (reference sequence). The CDR3 runs to 14 residues. The CDR3 region has the DNA TGTGCCTGGAGTGAGATCTGGGATAACTATGGCTACACCTTC. Translation gives CAWSEIWDNYGYTF.

Many counts were recorded for this clonotype. The V gene is TRBV19, the J gene TRBJ1-5, with D maybe TRBD1 (6 bases). Germline V lookup: CDR1 LNHDA, CDR2 SQIVND (reference sequence). Trimming cost V 6 bases and J 6 bases, with 21 bases left between them. The CDR3 spans 16 residues. CDR3 DNA: TGTGCCAGTAGGAGTTGGGGTGCACAGGGAGGTCAGCCCCAGCATTTT. It specifies CASRSWGAQGGQPQHF.

A note on this clonotype: Mismatch with germline at one junction end may stem from a read error. V and J are TRBV12-3 or TRBV12-4 and TRBJ1-1; D gene unclear. The length of the CDR3 is 12 residues. The CDR3 DNA follows: TGTGCCAGCAGTTTGATGGGAACGGAAGTTTTCTTT. Translated: CASSLMGTEVFF.

For the CDR3, the DNA is TGTGCCAGCAGTGACCCCAGTCGGATGGGAAACATTCAGTACTTC. Its protein is CASSDPSRMGNIQYF. J is TRBJ2-4 and V is TRBV6-1; no clear D. The germline V gene has CDR1 MNHNS and CDR2 SASEGT. V was pared by 3 bases and J by 6 bases, with 15 bases between. CDR3 length: 15 residues.